The next 14 T cell receptor beta chains were all read from a single sample in a study of blood T cell repertoires in COVID-19. Libraries were prepared by immunoSEQ multiplex PCR; TCRdb keeps only in-frame clonotypes and omits some of them. There are roughly 250,000 clones in the sample; about nine tenths occur only once, and about an eighth lies in the top ten. Material for sequencing was peripheral blood. The receptors stem from a young woman with COVID-19, enrolled during active disease.

This sequence joins TRBV7-8 and TRBJ1-2; 9 nucleotides line up with TRBD1. V shed 11 bases and J 4 bases; nucleotides not matched to a gene: 8. Per germline, CDR1 SGHVS and CDR2 FQNEAQ. The CDR3 runs 13 residues. This CDR3 is CASGTGRFYGYTF. The CDR3 DNA sequence: TGTGCCTCCGGGACAGGGAGATTCTATGGCTACACCTTC.

This chain uses TRBV5-1 with TRBJ2-1; 8 positions agree with TRBD1. Germline values: CDR1 SGHRS, CDR2 YFSETQ. Unmatched junction bases numbered 4, after V lost 1 base and J lost 7 bases. This CDR3 has 14 amino acids. CDR3 sequence (DNA): TGCGCCAGCAGCTTGCAGGGGGCTTGGAATGAGCAGTTCTTC. Protein product: CASSLQGAWNEQFF.

V usage is TRBV7-9 and J usage is TRBJ1-2, with 10 nucleotides matching TRBD1. The trim removed 2 bases at V and 13 bases at J, leaving 13 bases unmatched. This CDR3 region has 15 residues. Germline assignment: CDR1 SEHNR and CDR2 FQNEAQ (reference sequence). The CDR3: CASSLTIGTGDLSTF. The CDR3 nucleotides read TGTGCCAGCAGCTTAACGATCGGGACAGGGGACCTCAGCACCTTC.

The V call is TRBV24-1, the J call TRBJ2-7; possible D gene TRBD1, 5 bases. Trimming removed 10 bases at V and 3 bases at J, with 9 bases between. Germline loops: CDR1 KGHDR, CDR2 SFDVKD. The CDR3 has 11 residues. The CDR3 is CATSTGYEQYF. In nucleotides, the CDR3 is TGTGCCACGTCAACAGGCTACGAGCAGTACTTC.

V is TRBV7-9 and J is TRBJ2-7, with D possibly TRBD1 on 5 matching bases. The CDR3 is made up of 13 amino acids. Germline lookup yields CDR1 SEHNR and CDR2 FQNEAQ (reference sequence). Between the trimmed V and J ends, which lost 5 bases and 3 bases, there was a span of 11 bases. The CDR3 reads CASSRQQSYEQYF. For the CDR3, the DNA is TGTGCCAGCAGCCGACAGCAGAGCTACGAGCAGTACTTC.

This chain links TRBV18 with TRBJ2-3, with TRBD2 as a possible D gene (6 bases). The CDR3 spans 16 residues. The germline V and J ends were trimmed by 0 bases and 2 bases, with 12 bases remaining between them. Per the germline V gene, CDR1 is KGHSH and CDR2 is LQKENI. In DNA, the CDR3 is TGTGCCAGCTCACCACCCCTTAGCGGCTACACAGATACGCAGTATTTT. Protein: CASSPPLSGYTDTQYF.

The chain couples TRBV14 to TRBJ2-5; 7 positions agree with TRBD2. The germline V gene encodes CDR1 SGHDN and CDR2 FVKESK. V was clipped by 1 base and J by 4 bases; unmatched bases: 9. The CDR3 contains 16 residues. CDR3 residues: CASSQGWGGVGETQYF. In DNA, the CDR3 is TGTGCCAGCAGCCAAGGTTGGGGAGGGGTAGGAGAGACCCAGTACTTC. Combining the CDR3 with reference TRBV14 and TRBJ2-5 gives the whole variable domain EAGVTQFPSHSVIEKGQTVTLRCDPISGHDNLYWYRRVMGKEIKFLLHFVKESKQDESGMPNNRFLAERTGGTYSTLKVQPAELEDSGVYFCASSQGWGGVGETQYFGPGTRLLVL.

The CDR3 DNA is TGTGCCAGCAGCTTGGGGAGCGGGGGGGCCAGAGATACGCAGTATTTT. Amino acid sequence: CASSLGSGGARDTQYF. This sequence joins TRBV5-4 and TRBJ2-3; 10 nucleotides line up with TRBD2. CDR1 is SGHNT and CDR2 is YYREEE in the germline V gene (reference sequence). CDR3 length: 16 amino acids. V was pared by 0 bases and J by 5 bases, with 6 bases of the junction left unmatched.

This chain connects TRBV18 to TRBJ1-1, with a weak D call TRBD1 (6 bases). Germline loops: CDR1 KGHSH, CDR2 LQKENI. Trimming took 2 bases from V and 5 from J, leaving 18 bases between them. This CDR3 comprises 16 residues. CDR3 sequence reads: CASSPAWGHGGTEAFF. CDR3 DNA: TGTGCCAGCTCACCAGCATGGGGGCATGGTGGTACTGAAGCTTTCTTT.

This clone is a singleton in its sample. This chain uses TRBV6-1 with TRBJ1-6; TRBD1 matches 10 bases. Looked up from germline, CDR1 is MNHNS and CDR2 is SASEGT. After removal of 4 bases from V and 8 bases from J, the junction contained 8 bases not matched to a gene. The CDR3 is made up of 16 amino acids. The CDR3 DNA reads TGTGCCAGCAGTGTCCCCCCGGGACAGGGGTATTCACCCCTCCACTTT. Protein sequence: CASSVPPGQGYSPLHF.

V is TRBV3-1 (or the pseudogene TRBV3-2) and J is TRBJ1-5, with D possibly TRBD1 on 6 matching bases. Germline V lookup: CDR1 LGHDT, CDR2 YNNKEL (reference sequence). This CDR3 is built from 15 residues. Between the trimmed V and J ends, which lost 3 bases and 3 bases, there was a span of 12 bases. The CDR3 reads CASSQGASDNQPQHF. The CDR3 nucleotides are TGTGCCAGCAGCCAGGGGGCCTCCGACAATCAGCCCCAGCATTTT.

This sequence joins TRBV10-1 and TRBJ2-5; the D gene is possibly TRBD1 (6 bases). V gave up 6 bases and J gave up 2 bases, with 13 bases separating them. This CDR3 is built from 14 residues. Germline assignment: CDR1 WNHNN and CDR2 SYGVQD (reference sequence). CDR3 DNA: TGCGCCAGCAGCGCGACAGGTTCTCAAGAGACCCAGTACTTC. The encoded protein is CASSATGSQETQYF.

This chain links TRBV5-5 with TRBJ1-4; D gene ambiguous. The CDR3 is 15 residues long. Per germline, CDR1 SGHKS and CDR2 YYEKEE (reference sequence). Trimming shortened V by 4 bases and J by 7 bases, and 17 bases separated the two germline ends. CDR3: CASSVEGRGTEKLFF. The DNA of the CDR3 is TGTGCCAGCAGCGTCGAAGGGAGAGGAACTGAAAAACTGTTTTTT.

This clone was seen only once. The chain couples TRBV6-6 to TRBJ2-1; 11 positions match TRBD2. CDR1 is MNHNY and CDR2 is SVGAGI in the germline V gene (reference sequence). V was pared by 5 bases and J by 8 bases, with 11 bases of the junction left unmatched. The CDR3 sequence is 16 residues long. The CDR3, as DNA: TGTGCCAGCAGTCCAGTTAGCGGGGGGGCACGTCATGAGCAGTTCTTC. Protein product: CASSPVSGGARHEQFF.